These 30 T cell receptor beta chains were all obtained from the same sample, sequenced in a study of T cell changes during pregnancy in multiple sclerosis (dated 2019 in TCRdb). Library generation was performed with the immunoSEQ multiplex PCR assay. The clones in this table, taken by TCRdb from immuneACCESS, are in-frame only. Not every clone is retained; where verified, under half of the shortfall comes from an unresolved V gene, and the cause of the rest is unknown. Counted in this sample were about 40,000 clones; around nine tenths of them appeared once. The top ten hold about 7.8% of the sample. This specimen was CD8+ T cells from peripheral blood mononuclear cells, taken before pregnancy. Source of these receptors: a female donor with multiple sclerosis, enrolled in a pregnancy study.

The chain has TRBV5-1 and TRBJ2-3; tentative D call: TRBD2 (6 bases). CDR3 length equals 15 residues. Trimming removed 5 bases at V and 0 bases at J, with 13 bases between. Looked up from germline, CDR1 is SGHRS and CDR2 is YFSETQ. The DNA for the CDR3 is TGCGCCAGCAGTATGGGGGGATTCAGCACAGATACGCAGTATTTT. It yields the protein CASSMGGFSTDTQYF.

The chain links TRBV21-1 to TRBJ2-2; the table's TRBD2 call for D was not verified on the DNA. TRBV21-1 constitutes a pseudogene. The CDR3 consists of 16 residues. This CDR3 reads CASSKEVGNNTGELFF. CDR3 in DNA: TGTGCCAGCAGCAAGGAGGTGGGCAATAACACCGGGGAGCTGTTTTTT.

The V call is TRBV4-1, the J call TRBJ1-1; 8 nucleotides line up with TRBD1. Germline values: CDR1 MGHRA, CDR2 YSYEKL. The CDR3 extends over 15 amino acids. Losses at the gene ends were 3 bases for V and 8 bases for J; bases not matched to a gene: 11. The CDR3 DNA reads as TGCGCCAGCAGCCAGGAGGACAGGGCACTCGTCGAAGCTTTCTTT. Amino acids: CASSQEDRALVEAFF.

The CDR3 DNA is TGTGCCAGCAGTTTCTTCGAGAGGGCTTTACCGCCAACCGAAAAACTGTTTTTT. Its translation: CASSFFERALPPTEKLFF. The chain joins TRBV27 to TRBJ1-4; no clear D gene. The V gene lost 3 bases and the J gene lost 8 bases, with 25 bases spanning the gap. Germline loops: CDR1 MNHEY, CDR2 SMNVEV (reference sequence). The CDR3 is made up of 18 amino acids.

CDR3 loop: CASSFAGLGPPPNNEQFF. DNA for the CDR3: TGTGCCAGCAGTTTCGCGGGACTAGGACCACCCCCCAACAATGAGCAGTTCTTC. The chain carries TRBV28 and TRBJ2-1, with 8 bases identical to TRBD2. V dropped 3 bases and J dropped 5; count of bases not matched to a gene: 15. CDR3 length: 18 residues. CDR1 is MDHEN, CDR2 SYDVKM, per germline. Complete variable domain (other parts from reference TRBV28 and TRBJ2-1): DVKVTQSSRYLVKRTGEKVFLECVQDMDHENMFWYRQDPGLGLRLIYFSYDVKMKEKGDIPEGYSVSREKKERFSLILESASTNQTSMYLCASSFAGLGPPPNNEQFFGPGTRLTVL.

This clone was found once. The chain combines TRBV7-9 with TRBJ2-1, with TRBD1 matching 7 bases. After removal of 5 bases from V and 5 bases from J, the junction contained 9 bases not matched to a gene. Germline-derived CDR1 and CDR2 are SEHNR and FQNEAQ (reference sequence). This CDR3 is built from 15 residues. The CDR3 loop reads CASSPQTGWDNEQFF. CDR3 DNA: TGTGCCAGCAGCCCGCAGACAGGGTGGGACAATGAGCAGTTCTTC. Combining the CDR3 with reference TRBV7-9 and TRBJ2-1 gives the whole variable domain DTGVSQNPRHKITKRGQNVTFRCDPISEHNRLYWYRQTLGQGPEFLTYFQNEAQLEKSRLLSDRFSAERPKGSFSTLEIQRTEQGDSAMYLCASSPQTGWDNEQFFGPGTRLTVL.

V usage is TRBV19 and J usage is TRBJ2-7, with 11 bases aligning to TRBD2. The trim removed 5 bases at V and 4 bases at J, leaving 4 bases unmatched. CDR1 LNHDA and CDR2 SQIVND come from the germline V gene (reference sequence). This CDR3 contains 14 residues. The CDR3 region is CASSLAGGPYEQYF. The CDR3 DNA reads TGTGCCAGTAGTTTAGCGGGAGGGCCGTACGAGCAGTACTTC.

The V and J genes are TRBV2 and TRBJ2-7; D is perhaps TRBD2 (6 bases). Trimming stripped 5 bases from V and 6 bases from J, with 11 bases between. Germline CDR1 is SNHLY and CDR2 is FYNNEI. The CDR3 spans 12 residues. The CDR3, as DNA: TGTGCCAGCAGTCGGGGGTTGGGCGAGCAGTACTTC. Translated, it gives CASSRGLGEQYF.

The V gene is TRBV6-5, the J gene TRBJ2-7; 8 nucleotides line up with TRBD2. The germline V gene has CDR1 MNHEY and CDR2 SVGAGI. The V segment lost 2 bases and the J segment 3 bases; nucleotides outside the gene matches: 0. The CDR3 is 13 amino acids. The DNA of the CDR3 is TGTGCCAGCAGTTACCGGGGGGGCTACGAGCAGTACTTC. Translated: CASSYRGGYEQYF.

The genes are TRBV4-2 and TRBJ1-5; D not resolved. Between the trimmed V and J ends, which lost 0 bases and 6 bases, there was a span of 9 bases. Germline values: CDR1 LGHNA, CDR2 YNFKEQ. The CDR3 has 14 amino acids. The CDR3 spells CASSQDRGGQPQHF. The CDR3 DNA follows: TGTGCCAGCAGCCAAGATCGGGGTGGTCAGCCCCAGCATTTT.

The CDR3 region is CASSRPPGLSTSSYNEQFF. The CDR3 DNA is TGTGCCAGCAGTAGACCGCCGGGACTATCTACGAGCTCCTACAATGAGCAGTTCTTC. The V and J genes are TRBV2 and TRBJ2-1; 7 bases line up with TRBD2. V was pared by 5 bases and J by 0 bases, with 16 bases of the junction left unmatched. CDR3 length equals 19 residues. The germline CDR1 and CDR2 sequences are SNHLY and FYNNEI.

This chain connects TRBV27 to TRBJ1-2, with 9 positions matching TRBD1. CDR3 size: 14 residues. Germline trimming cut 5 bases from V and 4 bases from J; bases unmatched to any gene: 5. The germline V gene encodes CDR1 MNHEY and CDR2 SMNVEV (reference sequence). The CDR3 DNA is TGTGCCAGCAGTCCCACAGGGGGCCTCTATGGCTACACCTTC. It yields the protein CASSPTGGLYGYTF.

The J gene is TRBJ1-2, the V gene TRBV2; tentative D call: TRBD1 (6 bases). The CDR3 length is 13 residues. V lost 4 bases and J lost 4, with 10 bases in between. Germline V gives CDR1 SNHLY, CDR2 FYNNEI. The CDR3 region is CASSGRQAYGYTF. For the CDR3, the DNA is TGTGCCAGCAGTGGTCGACAGGCCTATGGCTACACCTTC. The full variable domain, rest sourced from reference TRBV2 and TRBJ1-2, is EPEVTQTPSHQVTQMGQEVILRCVPISNHLYFYWYRQILGQKVEFLVSFYNNEISEKSEIFDDQFSVERPDGSNFTLKIRSTKLEDSAMYFCASSGRQAYGYTFGSGTRLTVV.

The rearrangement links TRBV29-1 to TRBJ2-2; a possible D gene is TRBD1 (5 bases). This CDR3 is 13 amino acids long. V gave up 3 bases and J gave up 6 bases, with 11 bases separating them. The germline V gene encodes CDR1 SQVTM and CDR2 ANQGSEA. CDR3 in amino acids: CSVEAQVSGELFF. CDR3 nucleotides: TGCAGCGTTGAGGCACAGGTGTCCGGGGAGCTGTTTTTT.

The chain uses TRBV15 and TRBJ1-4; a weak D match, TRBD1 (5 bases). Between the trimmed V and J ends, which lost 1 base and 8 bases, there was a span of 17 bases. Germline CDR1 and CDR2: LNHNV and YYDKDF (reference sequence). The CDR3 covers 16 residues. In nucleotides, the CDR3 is TGTGCCACCAGCAGAGTCGCAGGGCCGGAAAGGGAAAAACTGTTTTTT. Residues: CATSRVAGPEREKLFF.

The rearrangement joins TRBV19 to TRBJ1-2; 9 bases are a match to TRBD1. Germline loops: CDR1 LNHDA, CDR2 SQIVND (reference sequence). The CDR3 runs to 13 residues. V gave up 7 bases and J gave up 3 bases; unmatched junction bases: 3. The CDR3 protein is CASKGDRDYGYTF. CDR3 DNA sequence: TGTGCCAGTAAGGGGGACAGGGACTATGGCTACACCTTC.

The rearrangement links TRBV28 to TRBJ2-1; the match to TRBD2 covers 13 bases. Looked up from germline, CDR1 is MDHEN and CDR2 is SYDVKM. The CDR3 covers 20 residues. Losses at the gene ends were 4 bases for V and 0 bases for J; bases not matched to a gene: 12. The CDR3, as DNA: TGTGCCAGCAGTTCCACCTCACTAGCGGGAGGGCCAAGCTCCTACAATGAGCAGTTCTTC. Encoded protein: CASSSTSLAGGPSSYNEQFF.

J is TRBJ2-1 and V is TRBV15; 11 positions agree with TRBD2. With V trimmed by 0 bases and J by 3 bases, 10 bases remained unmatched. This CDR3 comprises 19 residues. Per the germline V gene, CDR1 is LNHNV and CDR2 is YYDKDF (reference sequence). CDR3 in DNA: TGTGCCACCAGCAGAGATTTGACTAGCGGGATCTTCGTCTACAATGAGCAGTTCTTC. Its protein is CATSRDLTSGIFVYNEQFF.

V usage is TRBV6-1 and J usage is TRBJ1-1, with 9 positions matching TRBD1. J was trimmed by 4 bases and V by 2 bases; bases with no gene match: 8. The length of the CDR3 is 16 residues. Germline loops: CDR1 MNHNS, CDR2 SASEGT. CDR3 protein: CASSESVDRGSTEAFF. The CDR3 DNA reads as TGTGCCAGCAGTGAATCGGTTGACAGGGGGAGCACTGAAGCTTTCTTT.

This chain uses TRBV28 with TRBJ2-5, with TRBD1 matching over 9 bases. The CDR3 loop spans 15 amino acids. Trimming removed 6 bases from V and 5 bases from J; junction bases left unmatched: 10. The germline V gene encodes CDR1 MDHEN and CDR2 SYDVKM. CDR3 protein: CASRRTGAPLETQYF. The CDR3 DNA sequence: TGTGCCAGCAGGCGGACAGGGGCCCCCCTCGAGACCCAGTACTTC.

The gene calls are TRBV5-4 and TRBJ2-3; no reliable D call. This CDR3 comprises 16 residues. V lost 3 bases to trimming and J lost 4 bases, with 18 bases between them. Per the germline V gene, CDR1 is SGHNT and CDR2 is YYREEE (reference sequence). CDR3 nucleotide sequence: TGTGCCAGCAGCTCCTGGGCCACAGCTACTGCAGATACGCAGTATTTT. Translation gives CASSSWATATADTQYF.

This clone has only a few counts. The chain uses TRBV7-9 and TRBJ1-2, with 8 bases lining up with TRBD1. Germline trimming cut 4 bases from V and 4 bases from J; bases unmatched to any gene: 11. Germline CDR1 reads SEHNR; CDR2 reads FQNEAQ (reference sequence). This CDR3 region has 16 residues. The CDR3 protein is CASSWEDREFGYGYTF. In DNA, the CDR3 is TGTGCCAGCAGCTGGGAGGACAGGGAGTTTGGCTATGGCTACACCTTC.

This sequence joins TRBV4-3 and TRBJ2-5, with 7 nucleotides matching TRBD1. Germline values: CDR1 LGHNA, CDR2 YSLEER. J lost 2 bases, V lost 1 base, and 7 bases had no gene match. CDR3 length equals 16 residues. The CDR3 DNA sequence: TGCGCCAGCAGCCAAGCCCCGTGGGGACAGCAAGAGACCCAGTACTTC. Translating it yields CASSQAPWGQQETQYF.

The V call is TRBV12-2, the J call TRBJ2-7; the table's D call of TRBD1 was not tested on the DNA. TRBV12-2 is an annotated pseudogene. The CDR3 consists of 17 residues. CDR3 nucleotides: TGTGCAAGTCGCTTAGGATTGAGGGGGCGGGATCCCTACGAGCAGTACTTC. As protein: CASRLGLRGRDPYEQYF.

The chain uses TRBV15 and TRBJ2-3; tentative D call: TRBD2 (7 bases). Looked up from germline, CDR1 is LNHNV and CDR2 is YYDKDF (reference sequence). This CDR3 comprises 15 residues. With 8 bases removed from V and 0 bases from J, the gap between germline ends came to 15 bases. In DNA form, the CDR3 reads TGTGCCACCTCTCAGGGGACTACTAGCACAGATACGCAGTATTTT. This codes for CATSQGTTSTDTQYF. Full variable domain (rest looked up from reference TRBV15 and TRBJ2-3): DAMVIQNPRYQVTQFGKPVTLSCSQTLNHNVMYWYQQKSSQAPKLLFHYYDKDFNNEADTPDNFQSRRPNTSFCFLDIRSPGLGDTAMYLCATSQGTTSTDTQYFGPGTRLTVL.

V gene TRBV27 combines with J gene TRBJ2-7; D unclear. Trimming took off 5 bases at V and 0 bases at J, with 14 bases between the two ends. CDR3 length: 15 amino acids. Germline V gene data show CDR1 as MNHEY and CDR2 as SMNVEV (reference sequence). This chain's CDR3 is CASSAQVGISYEQYF. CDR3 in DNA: TGTGCCAGCAGTGCCCAGGTCGGCATCTCCTACGAGCAGTACTTC.

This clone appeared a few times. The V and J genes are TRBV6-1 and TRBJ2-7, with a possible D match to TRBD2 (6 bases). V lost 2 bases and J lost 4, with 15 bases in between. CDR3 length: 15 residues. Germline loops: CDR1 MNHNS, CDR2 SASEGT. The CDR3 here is CASSEMGRLWYEQYF. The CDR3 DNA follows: TGTGCCAGCAGTGAAATGGGGAGGCTGTGGTACGAGCAGTACTTC.

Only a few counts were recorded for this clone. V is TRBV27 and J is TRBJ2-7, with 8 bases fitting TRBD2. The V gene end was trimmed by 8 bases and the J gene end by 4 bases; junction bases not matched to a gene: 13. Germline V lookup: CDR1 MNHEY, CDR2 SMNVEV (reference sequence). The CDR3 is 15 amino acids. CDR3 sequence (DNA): TGTGCCAGCGGTACTATCCGGGAGGGCGGGTACGAGCAGTACTTC. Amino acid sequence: CASGTIREGGYEQYF.

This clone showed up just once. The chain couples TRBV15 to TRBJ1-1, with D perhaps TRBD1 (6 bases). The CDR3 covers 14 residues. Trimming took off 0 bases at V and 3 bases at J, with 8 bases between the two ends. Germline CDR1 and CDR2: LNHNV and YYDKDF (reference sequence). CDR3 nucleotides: TGTGCCACCAGCAGAGAATCAGGGGACACTGAAGCTTTCTTT. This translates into CATSRESGDTEAFF.

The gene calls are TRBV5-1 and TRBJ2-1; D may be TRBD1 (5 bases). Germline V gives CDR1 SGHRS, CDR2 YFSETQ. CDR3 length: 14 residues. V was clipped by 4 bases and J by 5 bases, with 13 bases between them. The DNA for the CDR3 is TGCGCCAGCAGCCCCCCGATAGGGGACAATGAGCAGTTCTTC. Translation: CASSPPIGDNEQFF.